The source of this T cell receptor beta chain is a study of OX40 agonist ivuxolimab in advanced cancers. The CDR3 loop spans 13 amino acids. Germline values: CDR1 SGDLS, CDR2 YYNGEE. V dropped 1 base and J dropped 2 bases, with 6 bases sitting between them. The protocol was immunoSEQ multiplex PCR, while the TCRdb copy is restricted to in-frame clones and leaves out a portion. Among 80,000 or so clones, 84% were seen once, and the ten largest hold roughly 7.1%. Sequencing was performed on CD4+ or CD8+ T cells sorted from blood, taken in a trial of the OX40 agonist ivuxolimab. This chain uses TRBV9 with TRBJ1-1; no firm D call. The sequence was obtained from an adult with an advanced solid tumor such as melanoma, head and neck, liver or kidney cancer. CDR3 in amino acids: CASSVNHNTEAFF. Written as DNA, the CDR3 is TGTGCCAGCAGCGTAAACCATAACACTGAAGCTTTCTTT.